Each of the 20 T cell receptor beta chains below was sequenced from the same sample in a study of tumor-infiltrating lymphocytes in oesophageal squamous cell carcinoma. One entry per CDR3 protein, called by TCRdb with MiXCR from the PCR reads. The sample records about 14,000 distinct CDR3 sequences, under 60% being singletons. The source material was blood. Receptors originate from a male donor with esophageal squamous cell carcinoma.

This clonotype appeared a few times. The chain employs TRBV7-8 and TRBJ2-5; 7 bases line up with TRBD1. The CDR3 spans 14 residues. The J segment lost 4 bases and the V segment lost 5 bases, leaving 7 bases of the junction unmatched. Looked up from germline, CDR1 is SGHVS and CDR2 is FQNEAQ. The CDR3 DNA follows: TGTGCCAGCAGCCGAACAGGGGCAGGAGAGACCCAGTACTTC. This codes for CASSRTGAGETQYF.

A remark on this clonotype: At one end, the junction sequence differs from germline, possibly due to a read error. V is TRBV7-3 and J is TRBJ2-1; D not resolved. The CDR3 loop spans 13 amino acids. CDR1 and CDR2 (germline): SGHTA, FQGTGA. DNA of the CDR3: TGTGCCAGCAGTCCGACAAGGGAAGAGACCCCGTACTTC. It specifies CASSPTREETPYF.

This clonotype has ten or more counts. This sequence may be a read error, since a much larger clone differs from it by one base. This chain joins TRBV7-3 and TRBJ2-1; the D is unclear. CDR1 is SGHTA, CDR2 FQGTGA, per germline. V was clipped by 5 bases and J by 10 bases, with 21 bases between them. The CDR3 runs 15 residues. The CDR3 DNA follows: TGTGCCAGCAGCCTATCCGGCCCCCTCTCCTACGAGCAGTTCTTC. Encoded protein: CASSLSGPLSYEQFF.

CDR3 amino acids: CASPLAGLSYEQYF. The CDR3 coding sequence is TGTGCCAGCCCCCTTGCCGGACTGTCCTACGAGCAGTACTTC. The J gene is TRBJ2-3, the V gene TRBV6-2 or TRBV6-3; TRBD2 might be the D (5 bases). Judging by the DNA end, TRBJ2-7 fits better; the J call may be wrong. Looked up from germline, CDR1 is MNHEY and CDR2 is SVGEGT. The CDR3 extends over 14 amino acids.

This rearrangement joins TRBV7-6 to TRBJ1-1; D unresolved. Trimming left V 5 bases short and J 0 bases short, with 10 bases between. Germline V gene sequence: CDR1 SGHVS, CDR2 FNYEAQ. CDR3 length: 14 amino acids. The CDR3 bases are TGTGCCAGCAGCGAGACGGTTCTGAACACTGAAGCTTTCTTT. Translating gives CASSETVLNTEAFF.

This clonotype showed up many times. V usage is TRBV5-1 and J usage is TRBJ2-2, with D possibly being TRBD2 (6 bases). V was trimmed by 2 bases and J by 3 bases, leaving 11 bases between them. The CDR3 is 15 residues long. From germline, CDR1 is SGHRS and CDR2 YFSETQ. Here the CDR3 reads CASSLREWDTGELFF. CDR3 DNA sequence: TGCGCCAGCAGCTTACGGGAGTGGGACACCGGGGAGCTGTTTTTT.

The chain is built from TRBV11-2 and TRBJ2-1, with no clear D. Gene TRBJ2-7 matches the end of the DNA better, so the J call may be wrong. The CDR3 is made up of 14 amino acids. Germline-derived CDR1 and CDR2 are SGHAT and FQNNGV. CDR3 residues: CASSLERPVGQQYF. CDR3 nucleotides: TGTGCCAGCAGCTTAGAACGCCCAGTAGGACAGCAGTACTTC.

This clonotype was detected ten times or more. V is TRBV19 and J is TRBJ1-5; D unclear. The CDR3 covers 17 residues. Germline assignment: CDR1 LNHDA and CDR2 SQIVND (reference sequence). V lost 3 bases, J lost 0 bases, and 15 bases lay in between. CDR3 residues: CASSIRRNRYSNQPQHF. CDR3 nucleotide sequence: TGTGCCAGTAGTATTCGCAGGAACCGATATAGCAATCAGCCCCAGCATTTT.

Here the CDR3 reads CASSLRASGNGETQYF. CDR3 bases: TGTGCCAGCAGCTTGAGGGCTAGCGGGAATGGAGAGACCCAGTACTTC. The chain has TRBV7-6 and TRBJ2-5; 9 bases fit TRBD2. Germline assignment: CDR1 SGHVS and CDR2 FNYEAQ. V lost 3 bases, J lost 4 bases, and 9 bases stayed unmatched. This CDR3 is 16 amino acids long.

The chain couples TRBV7-8 to TRBJ2-5, with D possibly being TRBD2 (6 bases). Looked up from germline, CDR1 is SGHVS and CDR2 is FQNEAQ. The length of the CDR3 is 15 residues. Trimming pared 2 bases from V and 4 bases from J, leaving 14 bases between. CDR3 DNA: TGTGCCAGCAGCTTATCAGGCGGGGCGGGAGAGACCCAGTACTTC. Protein sequence: CASSLSGGAGETQYF.

There are many counts of this clonotype. The chain has TRBV19 and TRBJ2-7; D ambiguous. Deletions cut 2 bases from V and 2 bases from J, with 10 bases between. CDR3 length: 14 residues. Per the germline V gene, CDR1 is LNHDA and CDR2 is SQIVND (reference sequence). CDR3 in amino acids: CASSINGVPYEQYF. In DNA, the CDR3 is TGTGCCAGTAGTATAAATGGGGTTCCCTACGAGCAGTACTTC.

The gene calls are TRBV7-3 and TRBJ2-5; tentative D call: TRBD2 (5 bases). The CDR3 contains 13 residues. CDR1 SGHTA and CDR2 FQGTGA come from the germline V gene. The ends were cut back, 3 bases at V and 1 base at J, with 6 bases in the middle. The CDR3 loop is CASSFGSQETQYF. The CDR3 bases are TGTGCCAGCAGCTTTGGGAGCCAAGAGACCCAGTACTTC.

This clonotype was seen just once. The chain uses TRBV7-2 and TRBJ2-3; D possibly uses TRBD1 or TRBD2 (5 bases each). The J call is doubtful: the DNA matches TRBJ2-7 better. CDR1 and CDR2 from the germline V gene are SGHTA and FQGNSA. This CDR3 region has 15 residues. The CDR3 coding sequence is TGTGCCAGCAGCTTAGCGGCTGGGGGACCATACGAGCAGTACTTC. Its translation is CASSLAAGGPYEQYF.

The V and J genes are TRBV7-6 and TRBJ2-5; D is perhaps TRBD2 (5 bases). Germline V gene sequence: CDR1 SGHVS, CDR2 FNYEAQ. There are 12 residues in the CDR3. Trimming left V 5 bases short and J 5 bases short, with 9 bases between. The DNA of the CDR3 is TGTGCCAGCAGCCCGGACTTGGAGACCCAGTACTTC. Translated: CASSPDLETQYF.

This clonotype is medium-sized (0.01 to 0.1%). The gene calls are TRBV6-6 and TRBJ2-1; TRBD1 aligns across 9 bases. There are 15 residues in the CDR3. The ends lost 0 bases at V and 5 bases at J; junction bases unmatched: 2. The germline V gene has CDR1 MNHNY and CDR2 SVGAGI (reference sequence). The CDR3 DNA reads TGTGCCAGCAGTTACTCGGGGACAGGGAACAATGAGCAGTTCTTC. Its protein product is CASSYSGTGNNEQFF.

This clonotype was seen at least ten times. The chain combines TRBV4-1 with TRBJ2-3, with D possibly TRBD1 on 6 matching bases. V was shortened by 2 bases and J by 3 bases, with 15 bases between the two germline ends. The CDR3 has 16 residues. Germline CDR1 and CDR2: MGHRA and YSYEKL. As DNA, the CDR3 is TGCGCCAGCAGCCAACACCACGGACAGTCGACAGATACGCAGTATTTT. Translated, it gives CASSQHHGQSTDTQYF.

This clonotype was seen repeatedly, ten times or more. The chain is built from TRBV27 and TRBJ2-2, with 9 bases aligning to TRBD1. Trimming took 6 bases from V and 4 from J; bases not matched to a gene: 3. The CDR3 is made up of 14 amino acids. Germline V CDR1 and CDR2: MNHEY, SMNVEV (reference sequence). The CDR3 nucleotides are TGTGCCAGCAGAAGACAGGGGGGCACCGGGGAGCTGTTTTTT. Translation gives CASRRQGGTGELFF.

The V gene is TRBV19, the J gene TRBJ2-1; tentatively, D is TRBD2 (5 bases). With 10 bases removed from V and 3 bases from J, the gap between germline ends came to 19 bases. The CDR3 is 15 amino acids. Per the germline V gene, CDR1 is LNHDA and CDR2 is SQIVND (reference sequence). CDR3 region: CATRGPAASYNEQFF. CDR3 coding DNA: TGTGCCACTAGAGGGCCAGCGGCAAGCTACAATGAGCAGTTCTTC.

This clonotype was seen many times. The chain joins TRBV5-1 to TRBJ2-1; 10 bases agree with TRBD1. The CDR3 covers 14 residues. From germline, CDR1 is SGHRS and CDR2 YFSETQ. V lost 0 bases to trimming and J lost 9 bases; unmatched junction nucleotides: 3. CDR3 coding DNA: TGCGCCAGCAGCTTGGGACAGGGGGCTCGTGAGCAGTTCTTC. This sequence encodes CASSLGQGAREQFF. The complete variable domain, with remaining parts taken from reference TRBV5-1 and TRBJ2-1, reads KAGVTQTPRYLIKTRGQQVTLSCSPISGHRSVSWYQQTPGQGLQFLFEYFSETQRNKGNFPGRFSGRQFSNSRSEMNVSTLELGDSALYLCASSLGQGAREQFFGPGTRLTVL.

J is TRBJ2-7 and V is TRBV7-4; D not certain. Looked up from germline, CDR1 is SGHVT and CDR2 is SQSDAQ. CDR3 size: 14 residues. V lost 1 base and J lost 2, with 9 bases in between. CDR3: CASSLVKGTYEQYF. In DNA, the CDR3 is TGTGCCAGCAGCTTAGTCAAGGGTACCTACGAGCAGTACTTC.